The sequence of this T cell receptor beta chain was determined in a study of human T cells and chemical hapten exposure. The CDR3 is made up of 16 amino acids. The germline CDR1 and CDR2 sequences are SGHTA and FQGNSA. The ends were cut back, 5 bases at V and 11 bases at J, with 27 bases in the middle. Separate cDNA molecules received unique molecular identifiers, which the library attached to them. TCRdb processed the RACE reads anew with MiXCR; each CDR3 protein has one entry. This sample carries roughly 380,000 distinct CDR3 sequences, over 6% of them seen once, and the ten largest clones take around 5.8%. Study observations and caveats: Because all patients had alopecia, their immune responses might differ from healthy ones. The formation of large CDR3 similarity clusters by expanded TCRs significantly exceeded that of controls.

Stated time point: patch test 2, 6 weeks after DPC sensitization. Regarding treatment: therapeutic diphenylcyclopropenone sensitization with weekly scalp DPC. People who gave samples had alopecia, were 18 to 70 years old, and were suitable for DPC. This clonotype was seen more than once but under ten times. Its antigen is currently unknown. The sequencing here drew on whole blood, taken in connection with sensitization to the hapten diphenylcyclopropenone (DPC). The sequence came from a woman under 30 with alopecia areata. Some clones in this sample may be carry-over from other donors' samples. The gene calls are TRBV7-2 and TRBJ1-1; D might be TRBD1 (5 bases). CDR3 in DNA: TGTGCCAGCAGCCCCCGAAATCGTGAGGGGAGTTCGACTGCTTTCTTT. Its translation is CASSPRNREGSSTAFF.